The 23 T cell receptor beta chains reported below all come from one sample, sequenced in a study of patients and donors after allogeneic stem cell transplantation. One entry per CDR3 protein, called by TCRdb with MiXCR from the RT-PCR reads. The sample consists of about 160,000 distinct CDR3 sequences, about 24% of them appearing once. The sequencing input was blood, either unsorted or a sorted T cell fraction (not recorded which). The receptors shown here come from a human donor who was either an allogeneic HSCT recipient or a stem cell or donor lymphocyte infusion donor (not recorded which). It is not recorded whose cells these are; they may come from a transplant donor.

The chain joins TRBV5-1 to TRBJ2-1; D unclear. The CDR3 has 14 residues. Germline assignment: CDR1 SGHRS and CDR2 YFSETQ. Deletions cut 4 bases from V and 6 bases from J, with 14 bases between. The CDR3 loop reads CASSPSDSFNEQFF. CDR3 sequence (DNA): TGCGCCAGCAGCCCAAGTGACTCTTTCAATGAGCAGTTCTTC.

This rearrangement joins TRBV29-1 to TRBJ2-2; D is undetermined. The CDR3 loop spans 12 amino acids. The V gene's germline CDR1 is SQVTM and CDR2 ANQGSEA. V was clipped by 7 bases and J by 3 bases, with 9 bases between them. The CDR3 sequence is CSALPHTGELFF. CDR3 in DNA: TGCAGCGCCCTCCCCCACACCGGGGAGCTGTTTTTT.

This clonotype was counted a single time. V and J are TRBV6-2 or TRBV6-3 and TRBJ2-1, with D tentatively TRBD2 (5 bases). V lost 10 bases and J 2 bases, leaving 24 bases between the germline ends. The CDR3 loop spans 17 amino acids. The germline gives CDR1 MNHEY, CDR2 SVGEGT. CDR3 region: CATSPDPLARPYNEQFF. In DNA, the CDR3 is TGTGCCACCAGCCCAGACCCGCTAGCAAGGCCCTACAATGAGCAGTTCTTC.

In this sample, this clonotype turned up many times. The chain links TRBV4-1 to TRBJ1-1, with unresolved D. The CDR3 sequence is 13 residues long. Germline V CDR1 and CDR2: MGHRA, YSYEKL. V was pared by 4 bases and J by 2 bases, with 8 bases between. The CDR3, as DNA: TGCGCCAGCAGCCCAATAAGTAACACTGAAGCTTTCTTT. Translated, it gives CASSPISNTEAFF.

The gene calls are TRBV9 and TRBJ2-5; 10 nucleotides agree with TRBD2. This CDR3 has 15 amino acids. CDR1 is SGDLS and CDR2 is YYNGEE in the germline V gene. The junction had 2 bases not matched to a gene; V was cut back by 2 bases and J by 1 base. The CDR3 DNA reads as TGTGCCAGCAGCGTCCTAGCGGGGGTCCAAGAGACCCAGTACTTC. This encodes CASSVLAGVQETQYF.

The chain joins TRBV27 to TRBJ1-6; D remains ambiguous. V was cut by 6 bases and J by 7 bases, with 13 bases left in between. Per the germline V gene, CDR1 is MNHEY and CDR2 is SMNVEV (reference sequence). The CDR3 length is 14 residues. The CDR3 region has the DNA TGTGCCAGCAGCATCATAAATAACAATTCACCCCTCCACTTT. It is translated as CASSIINNNSPLHF.

This clonotype was detected many times. V gene TRBV12-3 or TRBV12-4 combines with J gene TRBJ1-5; D gene uncertain. Trimming cost V 3 bases and J 2 bases, with 11 bases left between them. The CDR3 covers 15 residues. Written as DNA, the CDR3 is TGTGCCAGCAGTTTCGCGGGCACGGGCAATCAGCCCCAGCATTTT. It codes for CASSFAGTGNQPQHF.

This clonotype was detected a few times. The gene calls are TRBV9 and TRBJ1-6, with 7 bases matching TRBD1. Trimming removed 3 bases from V and 6 bases from J; junction bases left unmatched: 3. CDR1 SGDLS and CDR2 YYNGEE come from the germline V gene. CDR3 length: 14 residues. Here the CDR3 DNA reads TGTGCCAGCAGCGCAACAGGGGTTAATTCACCCCTCCACTTT. Encoded protein: CASSATGVNSPLHF.

This chain connects TRBV20-1 to TRBJ2-3; 10 bases align to TRBD2. This CDR3 has 13 amino acids. Unmatched junction bases numbered 5, after V lost 5 bases and J lost 6 bases. Germline-derived CDR1 and CDR2 are DFQATT and SNEGSKA (reference sequence). CDR3 protein: CSAVLAGTDTQYF. CDR3 nucleotide sequence: TGCAGTGCTGTACTAGCGGGGACCGATACGCAGTATTTT.

In DNA, the CDR3 is TGTGCCACCAGCCGAAACTCAGCGGGGGCCATCCAAGAGACCCAGTACTTC. This encodes CATSRNSAGAIQETQYF. The V call is TRBV15, the J call TRBJ2-5; 8 nucleotides line up with TRBD2. The CDR3 is made up of 17 amino acids. The germline V gene has CDR1 LNHNV and CDR2 YYDKDF (reference sequence). V shed 5 bases, J shed 1 base, and the junction held 12 bases outside the gene matches. The full variable domain, rest sourced from reference TRBV15 and TRBJ2-5, is DAMVIQNPRYQVTQFGKPVTLSCSQTLNHNVMYWYQQKSSQAPKLLFHYYDKDFNNEADTPDNFQSRRPNTSFCFLDIRSPGLGDTAMYLCATSRNSAGAIQETQYFGPGTRLLVL.

The chain carries TRBV20-1 and TRBJ1-1; TRBD1 matches at 7 bases. J lost 5 bases, V lost 2 bases, and 11 bases had no gene match. The CDR3 has 15 amino acids. CDR1 DFQATT and CDR2 SNEGSKA come from the germline V gene (reference sequence). In DNA, the CDR3 is TGCAGTGCTAGATCATATAGACAGGGCTATACTGAAGCTTTCTTT. Translation gives CSARSYRQGYTEAFF.

The chain couples TRBV6-5 to TRBJ2-1, with D perhaps matching TRBD2 (6 bases). Germline lookup yields CDR1 MNHEY and CDR2 SVGAGI. CDR3 size: 14 residues. Trimming removed 3 bases at V and 6 bases at J, with 12 bases between. The CDR3 DNA reads TGTGCCAGCAGTTATCGGGAGCGACTCAATGAGCAGTTCTTC. Translated: CASSYRERLNEQFF.

This clonotype was picked up many times. The V gene is TRBV7-9, the J gene TRBJ1-2, with 7 bases identical to TRBD1. V gave up 3 bases and J gave up 4 bases; unmatched junction bases: 8. The germline V gene has CDR1 SEHNR and CDR2 FQNEAQ (reference sequence). There are 15 residues in the CDR3. The CDR3: CASSFTGASTYGYTF. The CDR3 region has the DNA TGTGCCAGCAGCTTCACAGGGGCCTCCACCTATGGCTACACCTTC.

This clonotype turned up a few times. This rearrangement joins TRBV14 to TRBJ2-1; TRBD2 aligns across 8 bases. Germline V gene sequence: CDR1 SGHDN, CDR2 FVKESK. The CDR3 length is 16 residues. Trimming at V came to 4 bases and at J to 2 bases, leaving 7 bases not matched to a gene. The CDR3 is CASSLLTGGPYNEQFF. The CDR3 DNA reads TGTGCCAGCAGCCTCTTAACGGGAGGGCCCTACAATGAGCAGTTCTTC.

The V gene is TRBV9, the J gene TRBJ1-4, with 8 nucleotides matching TRBD1. The trim removed 2 bases at V and 10 bases at J, leaving 13 bases unmatched. There are 16 residues in the CDR3. Germline V gene lookup returns CDR1 SGDLS and CDR2 YYNGEE. The DNA of the CDR3 is TGTGCCAGCAGCGTGGCAGGGGGCGGCTTGGATGTAAAACTGTTTTTT. Translation: CASSVAGGGLDVKLFF.

The J gene is TRBJ2-3, the V gene TRBV7-3; TRBD2 aligns across 7 bases. J gave up 0 bases and V 5 bases, and 8 bases lay outside the gene matches. The germline V gene encodes CDR1 SGHTA and CDR2 FQGTGA. The CDR3 consists of 16 residues. CDR3 sequence (DNA): TGTGCCAGCAGCCAGACTAGCCTACTAAGCACAGATACGCAGTATTTT. This gives the protein CASSQTSLLSTDTQYF. The variable domain in full, completed from reference TRBV7-3 and TRBJ2-3, reads GAGVSQTPSNKVTEKGKYVELRCDPISGHTALYWYRQSLGQGPEFLIYFQGTGAADDSGLPNDRFFAVRPEGSVSTLKIQRTERGDSAVYLCASSQTSLLSTDTQYFGPGTRLTVL.

This clonotype was observed a few times. The chain uses TRBV20-1 and TRBJ1-4; unclear D gene. Germline CDR1 is DFQATT and CDR2 is SNEGSKA (reference sequence). This CDR3 comprises 13 residues. V was shortened by 6 bases and J by 8 bases, with 16 bases between the two germline ends. CDR3 DNA: TGCAGTGCCCAGTACGGGCGTGAGGAAAAACTGTTTTTT. Translated: CSAQYGREEKLFF.

This clonotype was detected many times. The V call is TRBV20-1, the J call TRBJ1-1; TRBD1 agrees at 9 bases. V was pared by 5 bases and J by 3 bases, with 1 base of the junction left unmatched. This CDR3 has 12 residues. In germline, CDR1 is DFQATT, CDR2 SNEGSKA (reference sequence). The CDR3 DNA is TGCAGTGCTTGGACAGGGGACACTGAAGCTTTCTTT. Its protein is CSAWTGDTEAFF.

This rearrangement joins TRBV5-1 to TRBJ1-1; D not certain. CDR3 length equals 16 residues. CDR1 and CDR2 from the germline V gene are SGHRS and YFSETQ. V was cut by 2 bases and J by 3 bases, with 17 bases left in between. The CDR3 DNA reads as TGCGCCAGCAGCTTACGCGTCAATAGAATAGACACTGAAGCTTTCTTT. Translating it yields CASSLRVNRIDTEAFF.

This chain's CDR3 is CSVLLGLADYNEQFF. As DNA, the CDR3 is TGCAGCGTTCTTCTGGGACTAGCGGACTACAATGAGCAGTTCTTC. V usage is TRBV29-1 and J usage is TRBJ2-1; 11 positions agree with TRBD2. There are 15 residues in the CDR3. Losses at the gene ends were 5 bases for V and 3 bases for J; bases not matched to a gene: 6. Germline V gene sequence: CDR1 SQVTM, CDR2 ANQGSEA.

The rearrangement uses TRBV20-1 and TRBJ2-1, with a possible D match to TRBD1 (7 bases). The CDR3 extends over 12 amino acids. From germline, CDR1 is DFQATT and CDR2 SNEGSKA (reference sequence). Here the CDR3 reads CSRGTAFNEQFF. Written as DNA, the CDR3 is TGCAGCCGCGGGACAGCCTTTAATGAGCAGTTCTTC.

Here the CDR3 DNA reads TGCAGTGCTAGAGATGGGGTCTCTGGGGCCAACGTCCTGACTTTC. Translation: CSARDGVSGANVLTF. The V and J genes are TRBV20-1 and TRBJ2-6; D gene uncertain. CDR1 is DFQATT and CDR2 is SNEGSKA in the germline V gene (reference sequence). V was clipped by 0 bases and J by 0 bases, with 6 bases between them. The CDR3 loop spans 15 amino acids.

In its sample, this clonotype was seen a few times. The J gene is TRBJ2-3, the V gene TRBV10-3; D might be TRBD2 (6 bases). The ends were cut back, 8 bases at V and 4 bases at J, with 19 bases in the middle. This CDR3 is 15 amino acids long. Germline loops: CDR1 ENHRY, CDR2 SYGVKD. The DNA for the CDR3 is TGTGCCATCGACACATCCGGAGGGTTTCCAGATACGCAGTATTTT. It is translated as CAIDTSGGFPDTQYF.